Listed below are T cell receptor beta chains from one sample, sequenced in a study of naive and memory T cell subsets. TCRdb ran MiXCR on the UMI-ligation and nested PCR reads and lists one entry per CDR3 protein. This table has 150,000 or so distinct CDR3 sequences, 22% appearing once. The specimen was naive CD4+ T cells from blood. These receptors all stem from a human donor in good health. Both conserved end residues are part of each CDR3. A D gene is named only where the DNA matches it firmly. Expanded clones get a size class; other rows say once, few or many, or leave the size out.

CDR3aa: CASSLAGAHTQYF
CDR3nt: TGTGCCAGCAGCTTAGCGGGAGCCCATACGCAGTATTTT
j_gene: TRBJ2-3
abundance: many
d_gene: .
v_gene: TRBV7-9

CDR3aa: CASSQGRSTDTQYF
CDR3nt: TGTGCCAGCAGCCAGGGACGGAGCACAGATACGCAGTATTTT
j_gene: TRBJ2-3
abundance: .
d_gene: .
v_gene: TRBV3-1

CDR3aa: CASSWSVLNEKLFF
CDR3nt: TGTGCCAGCAGTTGGTCAGTCCTAAATGAAAAACTGTTTTTT
j_gene: TRBJ1-4
abundance: .
d_gene: .
v_gene: TRBV6-5

CDR3aa: CASSFENEQYF
CDR3nt: TGTGCCAGCAGCTTCGAAAACGAGCAGTACTTC
j_gene: TRBJ2-7
abundance: .
d_gene: .
v_gene: TRBV7-9

CDR3aa: CASSYTQPGLPLGNIQYF
CDR3nt: TGTGCCAGCAGTTATACGCAGCCGGGACTCCCTTTGGGAAACATTCAGTACTTC
j_gene: TRBJ2-4
abundance: few
d_gene: .
v_gene: TRBV6-5

CDR3aa: CASRPRVGARTGELFF
CDR3nt: TGTGCCAGCAGACCCAGGGTGGGGGCAAGAACCGGGGAGCTGTTTTTT
j_gene: TRBJ2-2
abundance: .
d_gene: .
v_gene: TRBV27

CDR3aa: CASSQGENIQYF
CDR3nt: TGCGCCAGCAGCCAGGGAGAGAACATTCAGTACTTC
j_gene: TRBJ2-4
abundance: .
d_gene: .
v_gene: TRBV4-3

CDR3aa: CASSPLITGGYEAFF
CDR3nt: TGTGCCAGCTCACCTCTTATCACAGGCGGTTATGAAGCTTTCTTT
j_gene: TRBJ1-1
abundance: .
d_gene: .
v_gene: TRBV18

CDR3aa: CSARPPGGHYEQYF
CDR3nt: TGCAGTGCTAGACCTCCAGGGGGCCACTACGAGCAGTACTTC
j_gene: TRBJ2-7
abundance: .
d_gene: TRBD1
v_gene: TRBV20-1

CDR3aa: CASSPDSGLGEQFF
CDR3nt: TGTGCCAGCAGCCCCGACTCGGGACTAGGTGAGCAGTTCTTC
j_gene: TRBJ2-1
abundance: .
d_gene: TRBD2
v_gene: TRBV7-3

CDR3aa: CATSRDRAYHEQYF
CDR3nt: TGTGCCACCAGCAGAGATCGGGCATACCACGAGCAGTACTTC
j_gene: TRBJ2-7
abundance: many
d_gene: .
v_gene: TRBV15

CDR3aa: CASSPDSNQPQHF
CDR3nt: TGTGCCAGCTCACCGGACAGCAATCAGCCCCAGCATTTT
j_gene: TRBJ1-5
abundance: few
d_gene: .
v_gene: TRBV18

CDR3aa: CAWSSQTYQPQHF
CDR3nt: TGTGCCTGGAGTTCCCAAACCTATCAGCCCCAGCATTTT
j_gene: TRBJ1-5
abundance: .
d_gene: .
v_gene: TRBV30

CDR3aa: CASSRQGAVAGANVLTF
CDR3nt: TGTGCCAGCAGTCGACAGGGGGCGGTTGCTGGGGCCAACGTCCTGACTTTC
j_gene: TRBJ2-6
abundance: few
d_gene: TRBD1
v_gene: TRBV12-3/TRBV12-4

CDR3aa: CASSPRKSPGETQYF
CDR3nt: TGTGCCAGCAGCCCGCGAAAATCACCGGGGGAGACCCAGTACTTC
j_gene: TRBJ2-5
abundance: .
d_gene: .
v_gene: TRBV7-2

CDR3aa: CSVFQTGLNTEAFF
CDR3nt: TGCAGCGTTTTCCAGACAGGGCTGAACACTGAAGCTTTCTTT
j_gene: TRBJ1-1
abundance: .
d_gene: TRBD1
v_gene: TRBV29-1

CDR3aa: CSATVGPRGVNYGYTF
CDR3nt: TGCAGCGCTACTGTGGGACCGAGGGGCGTTAACTATGGCTACACCTTC
j_gene: TRBJ1-2
abundance: few
d_gene: .
v_gene: TRBV29-1

CDR3aa: CSARDANLEKLFF
CDR3nt: TGCAGTGCTAGAGATGCGAACCTTGAAAAACTGTTTTTT
j_gene: TRBJ1-4
abundance: few
d_gene: .
v_gene: TRBV20-1

CDR3aa: CAWSLAYQGTYEQYF
CDR3nt: TGTGCCTGGAGTCTCGCTTACCAGGGCACCTACGAGCAGTACTTC
j_gene: TRBJ2-7
abundance: .
d_gene: .
v_gene: TRBV30

CDR3aa: CASSMTGAETQYF
CDR3nt: TGTGCCAGCAGCATGACAGGGGCGGAGACCCAGTACTTC
j_gene: TRBJ2-5
abundance: .
d_gene: TRBD1
v_gene: TRBV5-4

CDR3aa: CASITSGQGASYGYTF
CDR3nt: TGTGCCAGCATTACAAGTGGACAGGGGGCAAGCTATGGCTACACCTTC
j_gene: TRBJ1-2
abundance: .
d_gene: TRBD1
v_gene: TRBV6-5

CDR3aa: CASSSTSGDTQYF
CDR3nt: TGTGCCAGCAGCTCCACTAGCGGAGATACGCAGTATTTT
j_gene: TRBJ2-3
abundance: .
d_gene: TRBD2
v_gene: TRBV5-4

CDR3aa: CASSPTTENTEAFF
CDR3nt: TGCGCCAGCAGCCCCACGACGGAGAACACTGAAGCTTTCTTT
j_gene: TRBJ1-1
abundance: .
d_gene: .
v_gene: TRBV5-1

CDR3aa: CASRGAADSATNEKLFF
CDR3nt: TGTGCCAGCAGGGGCGCCGCGGACAGCGCAACTAATGAAAAACTGTTTTTT
j_gene: TRBJ1-4
abundance: few
d_gene: .
v_gene: TRBV6-5

CDR3aa: CASSPGRALSYEQYF
CDR3nt: TGTGCCAGCAGTCCCGGGAGGGCGCTCTCCTACGAGCAGTACTTC
j_gene: TRBJ2-7
abundance: .
d_gene: TRBD2
v_gene: TRBV28

CDR3aa: CSARGGSDNEQFF
CDR3nt: TGCAGTGCTAGAGGCGGGAGTGACAATGAGCAGTTCTTC
j_gene: TRBJ2-1
abundance: .
d_gene: TRBD2
v_gene: TRBV20-1

CDR3aa: CAITHRVLGANVLTF
CDR3nt: TGTGCCATCACGCACAGGGTTCTTGGGGCCAACGTCCTGACTTTC
j_gene: TRBJ2-6
abundance: few
d_gene: .
v_gene: TRBV10-3

CDR3aa: CASSQTPDYEQYF
CDR3nt: TGCGCCAGCAGCCAGACCCCAGACTACGAGCAGTACTTC
j_gene: TRBJ2-7
abundance: few
d_gene: .
v_gene: TRBV4-1

CDR3aa: CSAGAGDRGTGELFF
CDR3nt: TGCAGCGCGGGGGCGGGGGACAGGGGCACCGGGGAGCTGTTTTTT
j_gene: TRBJ2-2
abundance: .
d_gene: TRBD1
v_gene: TRBV29-1

CDR3aa: CASSPRREVTDNEQFF
CDR3nt: TGTGCCAGCTCCCCACGGAGGGAGGTAACGGACAATGAGCAGTTCTTC
j_gene: TRBJ2-1
abundance: .
d_gene: .
v_gene: TRBV6-1

CDR3aa: CASSLEQGGRNEQFF
CDR3nt: TGTGCCAGCAGCTTAGAACAGGGTGGGCGCAATGAGCAGTTCTTC
j_gene: TRBJ2-1
abundance: few
d_gene: .
v_gene: TRBV7-2

CDR3aa: CASSQYRGGNEQFF
CDR3nt: TGTGCCAGCAGCCAGTACAGGGGTGGGAATGAGCAGTTCTTC
j_gene: TRBJ2-1
abundance: .
d_gene: TRBD1
v_gene: TRBV3-1

CDR3aa: CASSSNKYNSPLHF
CDR3nt: TGTGCCAGCAGTTCCAACAAATATAATTCACCCCTCCACTTT
j_gene: TRBJ1-6
abundance: .
d_gene: .
v_gene: TRBV6-6

CDR3aa: CATSRFTPNPRGAVNTEAFF
CDR3nt: TGTGCCACCAGCAGGTTTACCCCCAACCCCCGGGGGGCGGTGAACACTGAAGCTTTCTTT
j_gene: TRBJ1-1
abundance: .
d_gene: .
v_gene: TRBV15

CDR3aa: CASSPLAGEETQYF
CDR3nt: TGTGCCAGCAGTCCCCTAGCGGGGGAAGAGACCCAGTACTTC
j_gene: TRBJ2-5
abundance: many
d_gene: TRBD2
v_gene: TRBV12-3/TRBV12-4

CDR3aa: CASSQDKGGVRAKNIQYF
CDR3nt: TGCGCCAGCAGCCAAGATAAGGGGGGGGTGCGAGCCAAAAACATTCAGTACTTC
j_gene: TRBJ2-4
abundance: .
d_gene: .
v_gene: TRBV4-1

CDR3aa: CASSFRGHPSYEQYF
CDR3nt: TGCGCCAGCAGCTTTAGGGGACATCCATCCTACGAGCAGTACTTC
j_gene: TRBJ2-7
abundance: .
d_gene: .
v_gene: TRBV5-1

CDR3aa: CATQPPELETQYF
CDR3nt: TGTGCCACCCAACCGCCGGAGTTGGAGACCCAGTACTTC
j_gene: TRBJ2-5
abundance: few
d_gene: .
v_gene: TRBV19

CDR3aa: CASSSTQTGGATQYF
CDR3nt: TGTGCCAGCAGCTCAACCCAGACAGGAGGAGCGACCCAGTACTTC
j_gene: TRBJ2-5
abundance: .
d_gene: .
v_gene: TRBV7-2

CDR3aa: CASSLLGTGRNTIYF
CDR3nt: TGTGCCAGCAGTTTACTTGGGACAGGGAGAAACACCATATATTTT
j_gene: TRBJ1-3
abundance: .
d_gene: TRBD1
v_gene: TRBV27

CDR3aa: CASSWEVAQETQYF
CDR3nt: TGTGCCAGCAGTTGGGAGGTCGCGCAAGAGACCCAGTACTTC
j_gene: TRBJ2-5
abundance: few
d_gene: .
v_gene: TRBV12-3/TRBV12-4

CDR3aa: CASSWGGPQETQYF
CDR3nt: TGCGCCAGCAGCTGGGGAGGGCCCCAAGAGACCCAGTACTTC
j_gene: TRBJ2-5
abundance: .
d_gene: TRBD2
v_gene: TRBV5-1

CDR3aa: CASSEGARPNTDTQYF
CDR3nt: TGTGCCAGCAGTGAGGGAGCAAGGCCCAACACAGATACGCAGTATTTT
j_gene: TRBJ2-3
abundance: .
d_gene: .
v_gene: TRBV12-3/TRBV12-4

CDR3aa: CASSTLAGPPGLGQFF
CDR3nt: TGTGCCAGCAGCACTCTAGCGGGTCCGCCGGGACTGGGGCAGTTCTTC
j_gene: TRBJ2-1
abundance: few
d_gene: TRBD2
v_gene: TRBV11-2